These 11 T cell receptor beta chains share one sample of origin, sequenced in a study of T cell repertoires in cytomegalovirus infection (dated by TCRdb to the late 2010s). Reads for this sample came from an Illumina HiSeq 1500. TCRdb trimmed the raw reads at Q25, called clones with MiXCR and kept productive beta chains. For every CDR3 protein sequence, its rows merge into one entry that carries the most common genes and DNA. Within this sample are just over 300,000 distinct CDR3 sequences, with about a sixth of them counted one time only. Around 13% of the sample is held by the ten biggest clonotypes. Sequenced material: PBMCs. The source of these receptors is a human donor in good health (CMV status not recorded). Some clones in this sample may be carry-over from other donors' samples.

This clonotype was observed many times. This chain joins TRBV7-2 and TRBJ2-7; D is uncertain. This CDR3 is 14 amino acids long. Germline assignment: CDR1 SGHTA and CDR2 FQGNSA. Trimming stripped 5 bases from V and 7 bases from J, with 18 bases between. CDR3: CASSRNSLSDEQYF. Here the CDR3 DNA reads TGTGCCAGCAGCAGAAACAGCCTTTCGGATGAGCAGTACTTC.

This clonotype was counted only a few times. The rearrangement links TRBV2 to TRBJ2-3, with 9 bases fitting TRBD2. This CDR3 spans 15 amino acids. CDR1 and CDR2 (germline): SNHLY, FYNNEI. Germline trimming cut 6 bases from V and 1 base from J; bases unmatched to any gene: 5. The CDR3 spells CASSMASGGTDTQYF. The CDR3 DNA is TGTGCCAGCAGCATGGCTAGCGGGGGCACAGATACGCAGTATTTT.

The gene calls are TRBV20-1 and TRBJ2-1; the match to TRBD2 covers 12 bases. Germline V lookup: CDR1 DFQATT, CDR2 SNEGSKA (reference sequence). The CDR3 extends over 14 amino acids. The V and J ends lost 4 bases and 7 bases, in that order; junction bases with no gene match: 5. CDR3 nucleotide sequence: TGCAGTGCTACGGGACTAGCGGGTCCTAATGAGCAGTTCTTC. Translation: CSATGLAGPNEQFF.

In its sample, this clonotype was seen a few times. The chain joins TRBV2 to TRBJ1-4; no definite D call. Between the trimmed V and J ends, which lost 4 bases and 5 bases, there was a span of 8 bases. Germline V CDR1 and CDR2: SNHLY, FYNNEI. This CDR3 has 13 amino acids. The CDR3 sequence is CASSVGNNEKLFF. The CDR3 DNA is TGTGCCAGCAGTGTCGGGAACAATGAAAAACTGTTTTTT.

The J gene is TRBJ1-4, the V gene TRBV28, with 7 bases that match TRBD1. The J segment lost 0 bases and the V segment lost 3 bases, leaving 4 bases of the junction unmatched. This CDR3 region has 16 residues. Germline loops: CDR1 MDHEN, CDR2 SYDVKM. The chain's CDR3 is CASSLLGTATNEKLFF. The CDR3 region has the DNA TGTGCCAGCAGTTTGCTTGGGACAGCAACTAATGAAAAACTGTTTTTT.

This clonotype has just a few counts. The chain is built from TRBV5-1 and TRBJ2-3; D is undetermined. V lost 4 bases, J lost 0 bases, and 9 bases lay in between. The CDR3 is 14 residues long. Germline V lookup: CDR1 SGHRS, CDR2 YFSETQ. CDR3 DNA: TGCGCCAGCAGCCCGTTCGACAGCACAGATACGCAGTATTTT. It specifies CASSPFDSTDTQYF.

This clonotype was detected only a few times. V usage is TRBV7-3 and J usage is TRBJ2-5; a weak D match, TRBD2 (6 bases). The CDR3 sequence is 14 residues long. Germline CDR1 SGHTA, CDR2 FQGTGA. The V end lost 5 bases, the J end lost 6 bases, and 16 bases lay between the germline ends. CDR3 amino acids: CASSTGGAGQTQYF. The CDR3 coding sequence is TGTGCCAGCAGCACCGGAGGTGCGGGACAGACCCAGTACTTC.

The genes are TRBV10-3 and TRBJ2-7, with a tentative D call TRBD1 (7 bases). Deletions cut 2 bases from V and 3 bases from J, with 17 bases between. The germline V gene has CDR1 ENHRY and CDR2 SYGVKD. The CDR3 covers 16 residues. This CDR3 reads CAISEGIQGGIYEQYF. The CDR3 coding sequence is TGTGCCATCAGTGAGGGGATCCAGGGGGGTATCTACGAGCAGTACTTC.

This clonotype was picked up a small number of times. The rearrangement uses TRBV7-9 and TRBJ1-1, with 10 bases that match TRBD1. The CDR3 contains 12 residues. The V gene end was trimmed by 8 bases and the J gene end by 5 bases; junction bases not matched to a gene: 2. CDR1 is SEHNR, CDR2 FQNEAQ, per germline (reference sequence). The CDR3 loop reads CASLGQGTEAFF. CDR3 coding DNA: TGTGCCAGCTTGGGACAGGGGACTGAAGCTTTCTTT.

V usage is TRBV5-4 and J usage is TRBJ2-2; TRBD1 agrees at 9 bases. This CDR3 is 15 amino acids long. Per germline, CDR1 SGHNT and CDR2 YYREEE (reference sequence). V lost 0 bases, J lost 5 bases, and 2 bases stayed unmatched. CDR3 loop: CASSLDGQGTGELFF. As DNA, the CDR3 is TGTGCCAGCAGCTTGGACGGACAGGGGACCGGGGAGCTGTTTTTT. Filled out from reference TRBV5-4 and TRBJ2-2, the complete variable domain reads ETGVTQSPTHLIKTRGQQVTLRCSSQSGHNTVSWYQQALGQGPQFIFQYYREEENGRGNFPPRFSGLQFPNYSSELNVNALELDDSALYLCASSLDGQGTGELFFGEGSRLTVL.

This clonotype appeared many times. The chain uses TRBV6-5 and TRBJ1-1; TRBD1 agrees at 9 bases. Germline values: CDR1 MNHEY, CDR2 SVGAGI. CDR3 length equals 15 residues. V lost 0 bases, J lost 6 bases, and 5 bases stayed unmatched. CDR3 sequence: CASSYSGTGSAEAFF. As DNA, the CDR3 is TGTGCCAGCAGTTACTCAGGGACAGGGAGCGCTGAAGCTTTCTTT.